The sequence of this T cell receptor beta chain was determined in a study of blood T cell repertoires in COVID-19. Study-level information: Some COVID-19 samples were acute and others convalescent; all came from the United States, Italy and Spain. T cells, B-cell-depleted T cells, or PBMCs provided the cDNA or gDNA that served as material.

CDR1 SGHAT and CDR2 FQNNGV come from the germline V gene. V was pared by 6 bases and J by 5 bases, with 13 bases between. CDR3 length: 13 amino acids. Authors' processing steps: Counts of nucleated cells, estimated from reference gene primer amplification, were obtained. Using immunoSEQ multiplex PCR, the repertoire was profiled, and TCRdb retains in-frame clones only, with some absent. V, J and clone size are taken as reported in that table, and D and trimming were inferred from the DNA itself. The repertoire holds nearly 60,000 clones, with 90% as singletons. The rearrangement uses TRBV11-2 and TRBJ1-1; no clear D. The receptor comes from a man aged 55 to 70 with active COVID-19. Sequenced sample: peripheral blood. CDR3 sequence (DNA): TGTGCCAGCAGACGAGCAGAGGGTACTGAAGCTTTCTTT. Translation gives CASRRAEGTEAFF.